These T cell receptor beta chains were read from a single sample in a study of OX40 agonist ivuxolimab in advanced cancers. Profiled with immunoSEQ multiplex PCR; TCRdb holds only in-frame clones, not every one. The repertoire holds 60,000 to 75,000 clones, with approximately 80% as singletons. The specimen was CD4+ or CD8+ T cells sorted from blood, collected in a trial of the OX40 agonist ivuxolimab. These receptors all come from an adult with an advanced solid tumor such as melanoma, head and neck, liver or kidney cancer. Each CDR3 is given with its conserved first and last residue. A D gene is named only where the DNA matches it firmly. Clone size, where shown, is once, few, many, or a class for clones that have expanded.

V gene,clone size,J gene,D gene,CDR3 protein,CDR3 DNA
TRBV30,-,TRBJ2-6,-,CAWSGASGANVLTF,TGTGCCTGGAGTGGCGCCTCTGGGGCCAACGTCCTGACTTTC
TRBV10-3,once,TRBJ2-7,-,CAIASDSGHASSYEQYF,TGTGCCATCGCTTCTGATTCGGGACATGCCAGCTCCTACGAGCAGTACTTC
TRBV5-4,once,TRBJ2-7,TRBD2,CASSLSGANEQYF,TGTGCCAGCAGCCTTAGCGGGGCGAACGAGCAGTACTTC
TRBV25-1,-,TRBJ2-3,-,CASSEWGSTDTQYF,TGTGCCAGCAGTGAATGGGGGAGCACAGATACGCAGTATTTT
TRBV7-9,-,TRBJ1-2,-,CASSLDGGYTF,TGTGCCAGCAGCTTGGACGGGGGCTACACCTTC
TRBV5-4,-,TRBJ2-1,TRBD2,CASSLGGSLRNEQFF,TGTGCCAGCAGCCTCGGGGGGTCCCTACGGAATGAGCAGTTCTTC
TRBV27,-,TRBJ1-5,TRBD1,CASSLTGTERNQPQHF,TGTGCCAGCAGTTTAACCGGGACAGAACGCAATCAGCCCCAGCATTTT
TRBV9,once,TRBJ1-4,TRBD1,CASSPRGGSYNEKLFF,TGTGCCAGCAGCCCCCGAGGGGGCAGTTATAATGAAAAACTGTTTTTT
TRBV19,-,TRBJ2-7,TRBD1,CASTKASGTGVNYEQYF,TGTGCCAGTACCAAAGCCTCCGGGACAGGGGTGAACTACGAGCAGTACTTC
TRBV5-1,-,TRBJ1-1,TRBD1,CASSLTGGARDTEAFF,TGCGCCAGCAGCTTGACAGGGGGCGCGAGGGACACTGAAGCTTTCTTT
TRBV6-1,-,TRBJ2-7,-,CASSVERGYEQYF,TGTGCCAGCAGTGTCGAACGGGGGTACGAGCAGTACTTC
TRBV7-6,-,TRBJ2-3,TRBD2,CASSLGGGTQYF,TGTGCCAGCAGCTTAGGGGGGGGAACGCAGTATTTT
TRBV7-9,-,TRBJ1-3,-,CASSLFPGSGNTIYF,TGTGCCAGCAGCTTATTCCCGGGATCTGGAAACACCATATATTTT
TRBV19,-,TRBJ1-6,-,CASSNGTPNSPLHF,TGTGCCAGTAGTAACGGGACACCTAATTCACCCCTCCACTTT
TRBV19,-,TRBJ2-4,TRBD2,CASSPGGALAKNIQYF,TGTGCCAGTAGCCCCGGGGGGGCACTAGCCAAAAACATTCAGTACTTC
TRBV7-3,-,TRBJ2-2,TRBD2,CASSPSGLAGGTGELFF,TGTGCCAGCAGCCCCTCGGGGCTAGCGGGGGGCACCGGGGAGCTGTTTTTT
TRBV4-1,-,TRBJ2-5,TRBD1,CASSQSGTGTVQTQYF,TGCGCCAGCAGCCAATCCGGGACAGGGACGGTTCAGACCCAGTACTTC
TRBV7-2,-,TRBJ2-5,-,CASSYGRRETQYF,TGTGCCAGCAGCTACGGACGCCGGGAGACCCAGTACTTC
TRBV6-5,-,TRBJ2-7,-,CASSYSHSYEQYF,TGTGCCAGCAGTTACTCACACTCCTACGAGCAGTACTTC
TRBV7-9,-,TRBJ1-2,-,CASSLGARKEGYTF,TGTGCCAGCAGCTTAGGGGCTAGAAAGGAAGGCTACACCTTC
TRBV5-4,-,TRBJ1-5,-,CASSLTPGSSNQPQHF,TGTGCCAGCAGCCTCACACCAGGGAGCAGCAATCAGCCCCAGCATTTT
TRBV7-9,-,TRBJ1-1,-,CASSLAMGVKGDTEAFF,TGTGCCAGCAGCTTAGCGATGGGCGTCAAGGGGGACACTGAAGCTTTCTTT
TRBV19,-,TRBJ1-1,TRBD1,CASSPGGRTEAFF,TGTGCCAGTTCACCAGGGGGGCGCACTGAAGCTTTCTTT
TRBV6-1,-,TRBJ2-7,-,CASTKEGQSSYEQYF,TGTGCCAGCACGAAGGAGGGACAGAGTTCCTACGAGCAGTACTTC
TRBV5-6,-,TRBJ1-4,TRBD1,CASSFTGTGNVGRLELFF,TGTGCCAGCAGTTTTACCGGGACAGGGAACGTCGGTCGGTTGGAACTGTTTTTT
TRBV5-1,-,TRBJ1-5,-,CASSLEVNQPQHF,TGCGCCAGCAGCTTGGAAGTCAATCAGCCCCAGCATTTT
TRBV15,-,TRBJ2-1,-,CATSRGLAGALDNEQFF,TGTGCCACCAGCAGAGGGCTTGCGGGGGCCCTGGACAATGAGCAGTTCTTC
TRBV5-6,few,TRBJ1-1,-,CASSSSSWDREAEAFF,TGTGCCAGCAGCTCCTCTAGTTGGGATAGGGAAGCTGAAGCTTTCTTT
TRBV20-1,-,TRBJ1-1,-,CSAIAQGAFF,TGCAGTGCTATTGCCCAGGGAGCTTTCTTT
TRBV5-1,-,TRBJ2-7,-,CASSSSGRTSYEQYF,TGCGCCAGCAGCTCCAGTGGCAGGACCTCCTACGAGCAGTACTTC
TRBV5-1,-,TRBJ2-2,-,CASSFSQNTGELFF,TGCGCCAGCAGCTTCTCACAAAACACCGGGGAGCTGTTTTTT
TRBV5-4,-,TRBJ2-5,TRBD1,CASSLGGRGTEETQYF,TGTGCCAGCAGCTTGGGAGGTAGGGGGACAGAAGAGACCCAGTACTTC
TRBV6-5,-,TRBJ1-6,-,CASSYNPHNSPLHF,TGTGCCAGCAGTTACAACCCCCATAATTCACCCCTCCACTTT
TRBV19,-,TRBJ1-5,-,CASSRTVGVSWSNQPQHF,TGTGCCAGTAGTAGGACAGTCGGGGTCAGTTGGAGCAATCAGCCCCAGCATTTT
TRBV19,-,TRBJ1-2,-,CASKKDRNNYGYTF,TGTGCCAGTAAAAAGGACAGAAATAACTATGGCTACACCTTC
TRBV19,-,TRBJ1-1,-,CASNPARLNTEAFF,TGTGCCAGTAACCCGGCACGGCTGAACACTGAAGCTTTCTTT
TRBV11-1,-,TRBJ1-2,-,CASSPRAQFNYGYTF,TGTGCCAGCAGCCCGCGGGCCCAATTTAACTATGGCTACACCTTC
TRBV30,-,TRBJ2-7,TRBD1,CAWSGGTGREQYF,TGTGCCTGGAGTGGTGGGACAGGGCGGGAGCAGTACTTC
TRBV30,-,TRBJ2-5,-,CAWSGTSPTQYF,TGTGCCTGGAGCGGGACTTCTCCAACCCAGTACTTC
TRBV4-2,-,TRBJ1-2,-,CASSRPAGGYGYTF,TGTGCCAGCAGCCGCCCGGCGGGGGGTTATGGCTACACCTTC
TRBV18,-,TRBJ2-4,-,CASSPPMGGAKNIQYF,TGTGCCAGCTCACCACCGATGGGGGGAGCCAAAAACATTCAGTACTTC
TRBV10-2,-,TRBJ1-2,-,CASSESDEGSGYTF,TGCGCCAGCAGTGAGAGCGACGAGGGTAGCGGCTACACCTTC